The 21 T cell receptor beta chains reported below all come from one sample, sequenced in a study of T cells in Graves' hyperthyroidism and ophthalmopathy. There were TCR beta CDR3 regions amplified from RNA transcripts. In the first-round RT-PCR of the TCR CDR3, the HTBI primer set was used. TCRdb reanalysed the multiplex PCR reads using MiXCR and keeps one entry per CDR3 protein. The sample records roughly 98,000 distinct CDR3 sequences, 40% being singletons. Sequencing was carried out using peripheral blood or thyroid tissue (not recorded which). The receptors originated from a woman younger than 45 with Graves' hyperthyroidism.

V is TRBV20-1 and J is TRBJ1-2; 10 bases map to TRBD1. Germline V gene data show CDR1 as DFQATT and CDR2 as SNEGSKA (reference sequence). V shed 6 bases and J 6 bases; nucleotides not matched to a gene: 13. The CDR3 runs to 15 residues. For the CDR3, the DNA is TGCAGTGCAACCGACAGGGGGCGATGGGAGAATGGCTACACCTTC. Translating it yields CSATDRGRWENGYTF.

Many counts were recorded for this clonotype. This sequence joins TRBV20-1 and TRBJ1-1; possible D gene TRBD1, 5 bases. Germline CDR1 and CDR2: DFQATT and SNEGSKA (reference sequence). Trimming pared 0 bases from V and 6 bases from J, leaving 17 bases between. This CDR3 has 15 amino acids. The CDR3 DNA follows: TGCAGTGCTAGAGATCCAGGGTATGAGATGGCTGAAGCTTTCTTT. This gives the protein CSARDPGYEMAEAFF.

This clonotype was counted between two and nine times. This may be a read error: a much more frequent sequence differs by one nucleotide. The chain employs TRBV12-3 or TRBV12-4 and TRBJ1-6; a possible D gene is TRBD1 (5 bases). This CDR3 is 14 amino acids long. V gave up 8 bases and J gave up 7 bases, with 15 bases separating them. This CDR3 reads CASALTGPNSPLHF. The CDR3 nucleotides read TGTGCCAGCGCCTTAACGGGACCAAATTCACCCCTCCACTTT.

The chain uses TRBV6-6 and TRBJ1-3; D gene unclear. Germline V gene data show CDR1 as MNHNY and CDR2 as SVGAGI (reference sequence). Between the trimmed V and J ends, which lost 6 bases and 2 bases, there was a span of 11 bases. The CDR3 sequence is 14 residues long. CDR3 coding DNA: TGTGCCAGCAGCAAAGGGATCGCTGGAAACACCATATATTTT. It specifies CASSKGIAGNTIYF.

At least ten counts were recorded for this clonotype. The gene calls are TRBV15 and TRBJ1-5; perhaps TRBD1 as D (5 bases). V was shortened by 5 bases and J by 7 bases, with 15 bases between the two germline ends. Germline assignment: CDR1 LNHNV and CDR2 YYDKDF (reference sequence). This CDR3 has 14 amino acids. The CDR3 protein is CATSLGRASQPQHF. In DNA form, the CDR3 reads TGTGCCACCAGCTTGGGCAGGGCTAGCCAGCCCCAGCATTTT.

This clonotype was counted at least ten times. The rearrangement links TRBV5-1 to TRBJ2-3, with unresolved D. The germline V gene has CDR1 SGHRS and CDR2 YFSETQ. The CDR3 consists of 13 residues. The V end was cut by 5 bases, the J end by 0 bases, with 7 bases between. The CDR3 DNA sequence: TGCGCCAGCAGATTACCTAGCACAGATACGCAGTATTTT. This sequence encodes CASRLPSTDTQYF.

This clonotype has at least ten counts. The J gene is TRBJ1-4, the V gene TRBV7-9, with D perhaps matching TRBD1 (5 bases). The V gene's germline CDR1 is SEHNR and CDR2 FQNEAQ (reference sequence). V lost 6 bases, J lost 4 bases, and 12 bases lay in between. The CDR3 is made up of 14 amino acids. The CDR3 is CASSLDSRNEKLFF. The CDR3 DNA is TGTGCCAGCAGTCTAGACAGCCGTAATGAAAAACTGTTTTTT.

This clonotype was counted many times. The CDR3 loop is CASSQDVGRQNQPQHF. Written as DNA, the CDR3 is TGTGCCAGCAGCCAAGATGTTGGGCGGCAGAATCAGCCCCAGCATTTT. The chain has TRBV4-2 and TRBJ1-5; D call uncertain. Germline V gene lookup returns CDR1 LGHNA and CDR2 YNFKEQ. This CDR3 is built from 16 residues. V was shortened by 0 bases and J by 4 bases, with 13 bases between the two germline ends.

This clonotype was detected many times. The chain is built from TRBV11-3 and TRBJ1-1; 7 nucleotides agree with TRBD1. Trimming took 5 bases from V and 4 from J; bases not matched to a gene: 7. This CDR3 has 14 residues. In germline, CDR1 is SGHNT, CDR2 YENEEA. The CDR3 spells CASSRSGGTTEAFF. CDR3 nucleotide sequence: TGTGCCAGCAGCAGATCAGGGGGGACCACTGAAGCTTTCTTT.

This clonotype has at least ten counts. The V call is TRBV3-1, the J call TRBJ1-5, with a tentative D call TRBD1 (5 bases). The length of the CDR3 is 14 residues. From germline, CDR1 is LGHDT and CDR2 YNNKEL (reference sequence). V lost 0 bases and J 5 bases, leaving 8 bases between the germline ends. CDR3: CASSQDPQDQPQHF. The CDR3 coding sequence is TGTGCCAGCAGCCAAGATCCACAGGATCAGCCCCAGCATTTT.

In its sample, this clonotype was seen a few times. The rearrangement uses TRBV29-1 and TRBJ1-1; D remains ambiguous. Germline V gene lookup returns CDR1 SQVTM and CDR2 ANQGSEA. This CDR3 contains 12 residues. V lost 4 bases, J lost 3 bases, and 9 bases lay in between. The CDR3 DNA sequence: TGCAGCGTTGCCCACACTGACACTGAAGCTTTCTTT. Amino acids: CSVAHTDTEAFF.

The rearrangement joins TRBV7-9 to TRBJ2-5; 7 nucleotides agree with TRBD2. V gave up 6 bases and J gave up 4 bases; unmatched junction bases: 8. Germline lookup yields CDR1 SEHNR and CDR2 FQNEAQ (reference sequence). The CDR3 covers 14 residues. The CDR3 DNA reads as TGTGCCAGCAGGGACGGCGGGAGTGCAGAGACCCAGTACTTC. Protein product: CASRDGGSAETQYF.

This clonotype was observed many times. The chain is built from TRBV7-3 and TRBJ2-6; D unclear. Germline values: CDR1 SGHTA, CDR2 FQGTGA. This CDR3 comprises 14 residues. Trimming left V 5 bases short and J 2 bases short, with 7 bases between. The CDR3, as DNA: TGTGCCAGCAGCGAAGAAACTGGGGCCAACGTCCTGACTTTC. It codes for CASSEETGANVLTF. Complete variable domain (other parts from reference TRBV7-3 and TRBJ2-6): GAGVSQTPSNKVTEKGKYVELRCDPISGHTALYWYRQSLGQGPEFLIYFQGTGAADDSGLPNDRFFAVRPEGSVSTLKIQRTERGDSAVYLCASSEETGANVLTFGAGSRLTVL.

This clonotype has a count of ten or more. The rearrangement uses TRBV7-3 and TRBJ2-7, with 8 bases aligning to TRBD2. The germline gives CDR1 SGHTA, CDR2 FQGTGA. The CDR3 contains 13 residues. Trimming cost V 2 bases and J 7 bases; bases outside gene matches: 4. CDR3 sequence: CASSLGASGEQYF. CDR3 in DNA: TGTGCCAGCAGCTTAGGGGCTAGCGGGGAGCAGTACTTC.

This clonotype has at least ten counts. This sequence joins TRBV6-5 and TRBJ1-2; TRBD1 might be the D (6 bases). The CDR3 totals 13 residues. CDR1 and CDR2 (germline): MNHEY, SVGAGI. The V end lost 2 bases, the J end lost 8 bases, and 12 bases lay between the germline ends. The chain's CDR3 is CASSYPGAWGYTF. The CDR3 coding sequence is TGTGCCAGCAGTTACCCAGGGGCGTGGGGCTACACCTTC.

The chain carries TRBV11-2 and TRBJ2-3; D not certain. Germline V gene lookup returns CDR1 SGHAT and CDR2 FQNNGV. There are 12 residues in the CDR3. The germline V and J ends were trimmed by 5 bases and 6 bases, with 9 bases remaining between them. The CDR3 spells CASSQDRDTQYF. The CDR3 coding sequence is TGTGCCAGCAGCCAAGATAGGGATACGCAGTATTTT.

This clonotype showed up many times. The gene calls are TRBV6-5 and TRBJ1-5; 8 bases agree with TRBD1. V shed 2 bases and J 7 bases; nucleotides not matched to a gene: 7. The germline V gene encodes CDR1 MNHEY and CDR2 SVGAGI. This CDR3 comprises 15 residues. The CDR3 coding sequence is TGTGCCAGCAGTTACGACTCCAGGGGGCGGCAGCCCCAGCATTTT. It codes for CASSYDSRGRQPQHF.

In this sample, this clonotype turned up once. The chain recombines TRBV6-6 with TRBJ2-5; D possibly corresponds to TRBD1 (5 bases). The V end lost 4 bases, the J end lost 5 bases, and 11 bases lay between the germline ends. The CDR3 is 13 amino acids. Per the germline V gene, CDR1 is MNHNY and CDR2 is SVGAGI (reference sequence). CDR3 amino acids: CASSLSAGETQYF. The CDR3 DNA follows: TGTGCCAGCAGTTTATCGGCAGGGGAGACCCAGTACTTC.

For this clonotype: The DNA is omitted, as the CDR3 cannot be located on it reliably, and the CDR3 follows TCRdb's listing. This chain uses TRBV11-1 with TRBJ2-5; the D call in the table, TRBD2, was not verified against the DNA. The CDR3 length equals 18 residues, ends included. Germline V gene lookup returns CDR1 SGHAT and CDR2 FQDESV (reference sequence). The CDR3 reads CASSFYICSARRGETQYF.

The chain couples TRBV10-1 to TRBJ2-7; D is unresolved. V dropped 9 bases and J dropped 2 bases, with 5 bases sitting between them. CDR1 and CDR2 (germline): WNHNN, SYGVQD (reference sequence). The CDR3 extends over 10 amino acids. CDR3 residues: CARWTYEQYF. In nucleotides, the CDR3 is TGCGCCAGGTGGACCTACGAGCAGTACTTC.

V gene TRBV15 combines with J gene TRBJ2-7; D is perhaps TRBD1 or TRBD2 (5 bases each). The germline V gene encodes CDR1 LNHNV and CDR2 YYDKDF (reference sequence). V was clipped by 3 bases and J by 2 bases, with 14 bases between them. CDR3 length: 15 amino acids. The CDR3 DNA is TGTGCCACCAGCAGCTGGGGACCCTCCCCCTACGAGCAGTACTTC. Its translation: CATSSWGPSPYEQYF.